This T cell receptor beta chain was found in a study of blood T cells in healthy people across ages (dated by TCRdb to the mid-2010s). Some background on the complete study: In model experiments, template switching captured about one uniquely barcoded TCR beta cDNA molecule for every two T cells. Age-related changes in TCR beta repertoire diversity were measured in the study by deep sequencing normalized with unique cDNA molecular identifiers. The study analyzed two additional independent replicas of 1 million unique cDNA reads from the same blood draw for two donors, one aged 18 to 30 and one aged 80 or older. Donors were grouped into four age groups: young (average roughly 15 years), middle-aged (over 35), aged (approximately 67) and long-lived (about 82). The full study reports these points: Because the CMV infection status of the donors was unknown, age-related changes in expanded clonotypes may potentially have been confounded. Because profiling used bulk unsorted PBMCs, naive and antigen-experienced compartments could not be compared conclusively. There was a strong correlation between observed TCR beta diversity and the percentage of naive T cells measured by flow cytometry. As age increased, observed TCR beta diversity per million T cells dropped in a roughly linear way, and a significant reduction was already evident by age 40. Estimates of total diversity based on one million sequenced T cells were regarded as lower bounds and as underestimates. Compared with the aged group, the long-lived group had more naive CD4+ T cells, fewer expanded clones and increased TCR diversity, suggesting age selection.

The germline V gene (reference sequence) gives CDR1 as LNHNV and CDR2 as YYDKDF. From V the trimming removes 0 bases and from J it removes 1 base, while the gene matches leave 4 bases of the junction unaccounted for. The CDR3 goes from the cysteine to the phenylalanine over 16 residues. Just the 48-base CDR3 DNA is kept, in frame starting at base 1. Donors were approximately 42 systemically healthy Caucasian individuals from Russia aged roughly 6 to 90 years. Each donor gave 8 to 10 milliliters of peripheral blood, drawn into EDTA-treated Vacutainer tubes. Ficoll-Paque density-gradient centrifugation was used to isolate PBMCs, with at least 7 million per sample. Total RNA was extracted from PBMCs with Trizol reagent, with at least 6 micrograms obtained per sample. For every donor, flow cytometry on a PBMC aliquot measured the percentage of naive CD45RAhigh/CD27high T cells. The table lists this clonotype with a few counts. Its antigen is still unknown. Base qualities are not at hand, and no much larger clone is one base apart.

Library creation used 5' RACE. The sequencer listed for this sample is Illumina HiSeq 2500. A second PCR of roughly 7 to 11 cycles was performed with a sample-barcoded 5' primer and a J-beta primer mix. A unique molecular identifier was introduced onto each TCR beta cDNA molecule by a template-switch 5' adaptor carrying 12 random nucleotides. At least 2.5 million CDR3-containing paired-end reads were obtained from each sample. All of the RNA was converted into first-strand cDNA using the Mint cDNA synthesis kit, with a TRBC-specific oligonucleotide serving as the primer. All cDNA was treated with uracil-DNA glycosylase and then went through a first 18-cycle PCR with the universal primers M1SS and BC2_uni_R. As for the authors' bioinformatics: Each sample was normalized by randomly selecting 1 million high-quality reads, each carrying a distinct molecular identifier. Reads sharing molecular identifiers were discarded rather than binned into consensus sequences. CDR3 identification, clonotype clustering and error correction used MiTCR with a Q25 quality threshold and the strictest error-elimination algorithm. A nonparametric unseen species model with Euler transformation was used to estimate lower-bound total TCR beta diversity. Using fastp trimming at Q25 and MiXCR clonotype assembly, TCRdb reanalyzed the public sequencing data and kept in-frame beta chains. Rows are unified per CDR3 protein, each entry keeping the most common DNA and genes. None of the V and J calls come from the authors' own analysis; TCRdb made them. Within this sample are about 570,000 distinct CDR3 sequences, with about a quarter of them counted one time only. The ten largest clones capture approximately 4% of the sample.

This sample was also put to use in a study of T cells of mothers and their children. As described in the second report: Donors were nine systemically healthy Caucasian individuals: three mothers and their six children. cDNA synthesis used all of the extracted RNA, with approximately 1.4 ug of RNA in each 15 ul reaction. In the second PCR, the M1S primer added sample barcodes and 2-4 random nucleotides. Each mother yielded over 8.5 million TCR beta CDR3 reads and each child 2.5 million to 3 million reads. Thymic selection shapes the output of TCR recombination in a similar way in related and unrelated pairs, and inherited differences have a minor effect. Normalized repertoire overlap in related mother-child pairs was always slightly higher than in unrelated mother-child pairs, but the difference was never significant. No persistent microchimeric T cell clones were detected, at a sensitivity of around 100 clones per million clonotypes. To look for features that set related mother-child pairs apart from unrelated individuals, the researchers ran deep NGS to compare the TCR beta repertoires of mothers and children. Mothers averaged around 40 +/- 4 years of age and children averaged approximately 12 +/- 4 years. After adapter ligation with NEBNext reagents, the libraries were sequenced on Illumina HiSeq 2000 with 100+100 nt paired-end reads. To prevent cross-contamination, the mother and child libraries were prepared a month apart and were sequenced in separate runs. For each donor, between about 500,000 and 2,100,000 distinct TCR beta clonotypes were identified. Naive TCR beta clonotypes were estimated from low-frequency clonotypes matched to each donor's FACS-determined naive share, without sorting.

This receptor was obtained from a boy between 2 and 10 years old in good health. Sequenced input: blood. The chain joins TRBV15 to TRBJ2-3, and 7 junction bases match TRBD1. Here is the DNA: TGTGCCACCAGCAGAGAAGGGGGCGCGGGCACAGATACGCAGTATTTT. This translates into CATSREGGAGTDTQYF.